These 22 T cell receptor beta chains originate from one sample sequenced in a study of T-cell memory formation after mild COVID-19. TCRdb analysed the 5' RACE reads with MiXCR anew, one entry per CDR3 protein. Here the sample spans about 150,000 distinct CDR3 sequences, approximately 13% being singletons. Sample: PBMCs or a T cell subset sorted from them (not recorded which). The source is a man aged 18 to 30 who had mild COVID-19 (a few samples of this study predate the infection). Cell type and time point are not known.

This clonotype was seen a few times. The chain joins TRBV7-2 to TRBJ1-2; 7 nucleotides match TRBD1. The CDR3 is 15 amino acids. The junction had 6 bases not matched to a gene; V was cut back by 0 bases and J by 5 bases. Looked up from germline, CDR1 is SGHTA and CDR2 is FQGNSA. The CDR3 here is CASSLAGGQRYGYTF. The CDR3 DNA sequence: TGTGCCAGCAGCTTAGCGGGGGGACAGAGATATGGCTACACCTTC. Supplemented by reference TRBV7-2 and TRBJ1-2, the full variable domain reads GAGVSQSPSNKVTEKGKDVELRCDPISGHTALYWYRQSLGQGLEFLIYFQGNSAPDKSGLPSDRFSAERTGGSVSTLTIQRTQQEDSAVYLCASSLAGGQRYGYTFGSGTRLTVV.

The V and J genes are TRBV7-2 and TRBJ2-7, with D perhaps matching TRBD1 or TRBD2 (5 bases each). Germline CDR1 SGHTA, CDR2 FQGNSA. Between the trimmed V and J ends, which lost 3 bases and 6 bases, there was a span of 12 bases. This CDR3 comprises 13 residues. The CDR3 coding sequence is TGTGCCAGCAGCTTCGTTCTGGGGGTCGAGCAGTACTTC. Protein: CASSFVLGVEQYF.

The V and J genes are TRBV6-1 and TRBJ2-7; D call uncertain. The V gene lost 11 bases and the J gene lost 6 bases, with 11 bases spanning the gap. This CDR3 has 10 residues. CDR1 is MNHNS and CDR2 is SASEGT in the germline V gene. CDR3: CAGLAGEQYV. CDR3 in DNA: TGTGCCGGGCTGGCTGGCGAGCAGTACGTC.

The V and J genes are TRBV25-1 and TRBJ2-5, with 8 bases identical to TRBD1. This CDR3 contains 17 residues. Germline values: CDR1 MGHDK, CDR2 SYGVNS. With V trimmed by 3 bases and J by 0 bases, 9 bases remained unmatched. The CDR3 nucleotides read TGTGCCAGCAGTGACCCGAGGAAGACAGGGGACCAAGAGACCCAGTACTTC. It translates to CASSDPRKTGDQETQYF.

This clonotype was counted a few times. The chain couples TRBV4-1 to TRBJ1-4; D is ambiguous. CDR3 length: 15 residues. The V end lost 3 bases, the J end lost 2 bases, and 10 bases lay between the germline ends. Germline assignment: CDR1 MGHRA and CDR2 YSYEKL. CDR3 sequence: CASSQPGGTNEKLFF. The CDR3 DNA reads as TGCGCCAGCAGCCAGCCCGGCGGGACTAATGAAAAACTGTTTTTT.

This chain connects TRBV29-1 to TRBJ1-1; possible D gene TRBD1, 5 bases. This CDR3 spans 13 amino acids. Germline values: CDR1 SQVTM, CDR2 ANQGSEA. V was pared by 2 bases and J by 8 bases, with 15 bases between. The DNA for the CDR3 is TGCAGCGTTGAACATTCCGGGGGATCCGAAGCTTTCTTT. Its protein is CSVEHSGGSEAFF. The whole variable domain, filled in from reference TRBV29-1 and TRBJ1-1, reads SAVISQKPSRDICQRGTSLTIQCQVDSQVTMMFWYRQQPGQSLTLIATANQGSEATYESGFVIDKFPISRPNLTFSTLTVSNMSPEDSSIYLCSVEHSGGSEAFFGQGTRLTVV.

This clonotype was observed a few times. This chain links TRBV4-3 with TRBJ1-3, with TRBD1 matching 8 bases. Trimming cost V 4 bases and J 1 base; bases outside gene matches: 9. The CDR3 loop spans 17 amino acids. Germline-derived CDR1 and CDR2 are LGHNA and YSLEER. CDR3 protein: CASSLRTGLFSGNTIYF. The CDR3 DNA reads TGCGCCAGCAGCCTCAGGACAGGGTTGTTTTCTGGAAACACCATATATTTT.

This clonotype was seen a handful of times. The rearrangement joins TRBV12-3 or TRBV12-4 to TRBJ1-3; D is unresolved. CDR3 length: 12 amino acids. With 4 bases removed from V and 4 bases from J, the gap between germline ends came to 5 bases. The CDR3 DNA reads as TGTGCCAGCAGTTCCCAGGGAAACACCATATATTTT. It encodes CASSSQGNTIYF.

This chain links TRBV5-1 with TRBJ1-1; D uncertain. Per the germline V gene, CDR1 is SGHRS and CDR2 is YFSETQ. The CDR3 contains 15 residues. V lost 4 bases and J 0 bases, leaving 13 bases between the germline ends. The CDR3, as DNA: TGCGCCAGCAGCCTGTCGGCAGGACTGAACACTGAAGCTTTCTTT. This sequence encodes CASSLSAGLNTEAFF. The full variable domain, completed using reference TRBV5-1 and TRBJ1-1, is KAGVTQTPRYLIKTRGQQVTLSCSPISGHRSVSWYQQTPGQGLQFLFEYFSETQRNKGNFPGRFSGRQFSNSRSEMNVSTLELGDSALYLCASSLSAGLNTEAFFGQGTRLTVV.

This clonotype came up a few times. V is TRBV24-1 and J is TRBJ2-2; D is perhaps TRBD1 (5 bases). V lost 5 bases, J lost 5 bases, and 17 bases lay in between. The germline gives CDR1 KGHDR, CDR2 SFDVKD. The CDR3 length is 16 residues. The DNA for the CDR3 is TGTGCCACCAGTGCCGCCAACAGGATTGGGACCGGGGAGCTGTTTTTT. Translating it yields CATSAANRIGTGELFF.

This chain connects TRBV6-2 or TRBV6-3 to TRBJ1-5; D perhaps matches TRBD1 (5 bases). Germline CDR1 and CDR2: MNHEY and SVGEGT. V lost 6 bases to trimming and J lost 6 bases, with 18 bases between them. The CDR3 runs 15 residues. CDR3 region: CASRDIKGLGQPQHF. The CDR3 bases are TGTGCCAGCAGGGACATAAAAGGGCTCGGTCAGCCCCAGCATTTT.

The rearrangement uses TRBV20-1 and TRBJ2-7; no reliable D call. Germline CDR1 DFQATT, CDR2 SNEGSKA (reference sequence). V was cut by 3 bases and J by 3 bases, with 9 bases left in between. The CDR3 consists of 12 residues. This chain's CDR3 is CSASFVSYEQYF. The CDR3 DNA reads TGCAGTGCTAGTTTCGTAAGCTACGAGCAGTACTTC.

This chain uses TRBV4-3 with TRBJ2-3, with D maybe TRBD1 (6 bases). CDR1 and CDR2 from the germline V gene are LGHNA and YSLEER. The CDR3 contains 14 residues. V gave up 9 bases and J gave up 2 bases, with 15 bases separating them. CDR3 loop: CASSAGVYTDTQYF. The CDR3 nucleotides are TGCGCCAGTTCGGCAGGGGTATACACAGATACGCAGTATTTT.

This clonotype was counted a few times. The chain is built from TRBV2 and TRBJ2-2, with 8 bases identical to TRBD1. V was pared by 4 bases and J by 7 bases, with 5 bases of the junction left unmatched. This CDR3 has 14 amino acids. Germline values: CDR1 SNHLY, CDR2 FYNNEI. DNA for the CDR3: TGTGCCAGCAGTGTTCAGGGGGCAAACGGGGAGCTGTTTTTT. Its translation: CASSVQGANGELFF.

This clonotype has more than one count but fewer than ten. This sequence joins TRBV7-2 and TRBJ2-1; D may match TRBD1 or TRBD2 (5 bases each). V was pared by 6 bases and J by 5 bases, with 11 bases between. The germline V gene has CDR1 SGHTA and CDR2 FQGNSA. The CDR3 loop spans 13 amino acids. CDR3 sequence: CASRTGANNEQFF. CDR3 bases: TGTGCCAGCAGGACCGGGGCAAACAATGAGCAGTTCTTC.

The chain carries TRBV12-3 or TRBV12-4 and TRBJ1-6; TRBD1 is a possible D gene (5 bases). CDR3 length equals 15 residues. The V and J ends lost 5 bases and 5 bases respectively, with 13 bases between them. CDR3 amino acids: CASSDFPGNNSPLHF. In nucleotides, the CDR3 is TGTGCCAGCAGTGATTTTCCAGGGAATAATTCACCCCTCCACTTT.

V usage is TRBV2 and J usage is TRBJ2-7, with unresolved D. The CDR3 consists of 14 residues. The V end was cut by 8 bases, the J end by 4 bases, with 18 bases between. Per the germline V gene, CDR1 is SNHLY and CDR2 is FYNNEI. CDR3 in DNA: TGTGCCAGCCGCCAGGCCATCGTTCTTTACGAGCAGTACGTC. Translating it yields CASRQAIVLYEQYV.

This clonotype was counted many times. The chain couples TRBV7-9 to TRBJ1-1; D gene unclear. Germline CDR1 is SEHNR and CDR2 is FQNEAQ (reference sequence). The CDR3 sequence is 13 residues long. V shed 1 base and J shed 6 bases, with 9 bases lying between them. This CDR3 reads CASSLDGGAEAFF. For the CDR3, the DNA is TGTGCCAGCAGCTTAGATGGAGGTGCTGAAGCTTTCTTT. Combining the CDR3 with reference TRBV7-9 and TRBJ1-1 gives the whole variable domain DTGVSQNPRHKITKRGQNVTFRCDPISEHNRLYWYRQTLGQGPEFLTYFQNEAQLEKSRLLSDRFSAERPKGSFSTLEIQRTEQGDSAMYLCASSLDGGAEAFFGQGTRLTVV.

The chain uses TRBV3-1 and TRBJ1-1; D gene uncertain. V lost 0 bases to trimming and J lost 1 base, with 6 bases between them. The CDR3 totals 14 residues. Germline CDR1 is LGHDT and CDR2 is YNNKEL (reference sequence). The CDR3 protein is CASSQEWENTEAFF. The DNA of the CDR3 is TGTGCCAGCAGCCAAGAATGGGAGAACACTGAAGCTTTCTTT.

This clonotype showed up just a few times. The rearrangement joins TRBV12-3 or TRBV12-4 to TRBJ1-3; D gene uncertain. This CDR3 spans 14 amino acids. The germline V and J ends were trimmed by 8 bases and 0 bases, with 11 bases remaining between them. The CDR3 region has the DNA TGTGCCAGCGCTAGGGTAAACTCTGGAAACACCATATATTTT. This encodes CASARVNSGNTIYF.

This clonotype was seen a few times. The genes are TRBV6-5 and TRBJ1-4; the D gene is possibly TRBD1 (5 bases). V shed 6 bases and J shed 2 bases, with 13 bases lying between them. CDR3 length equals 15 residues. Germline lookup yields CDR1 MNHEY and CDR2 SVGAGI. CDR3 region: CASRRAGNTNEKLFF. CDR3 DNA sequence: TGTGCCAGCAGACGAGCAGGGAATACTAATGAAAAACTGTTTTTT.

This chain uses TRBV7-2 with TRBJ2-1, with D perhaps matching TRBD2 (6 bases). Germline V gene sequence: CDR1 SGHTA, CDR2 FQGNSA. CDR3 length equals 14 residues. V shed 1 base and J shed 9 bases, with 13 bases lying between them. The CDR3 spells CASSLDRLVGEQFF. In nucleotides, the CDR3 is TGTGCCAGCAGCTTAGACCGACTAGTAGGTGAGCAGTTCTTC.